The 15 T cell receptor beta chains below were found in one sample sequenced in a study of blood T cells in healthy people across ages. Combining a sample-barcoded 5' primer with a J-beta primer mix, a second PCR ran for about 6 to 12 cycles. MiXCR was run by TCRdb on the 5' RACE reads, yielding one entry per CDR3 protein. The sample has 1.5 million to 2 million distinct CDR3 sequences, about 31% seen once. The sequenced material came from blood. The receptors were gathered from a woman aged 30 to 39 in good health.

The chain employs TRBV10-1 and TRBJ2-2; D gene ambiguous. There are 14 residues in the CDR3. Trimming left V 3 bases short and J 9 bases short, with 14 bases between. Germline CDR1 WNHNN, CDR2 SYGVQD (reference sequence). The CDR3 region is CASSDFGEPRELFF. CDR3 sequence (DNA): TGCGCCAGCAGTGATTTCGGCGAGCCCCGGGAGCTGTTTTTT.

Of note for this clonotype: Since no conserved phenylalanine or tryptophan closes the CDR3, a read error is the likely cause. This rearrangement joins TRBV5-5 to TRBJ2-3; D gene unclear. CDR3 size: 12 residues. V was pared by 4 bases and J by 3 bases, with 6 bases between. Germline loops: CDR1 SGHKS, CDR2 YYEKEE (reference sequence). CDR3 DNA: TGTGCCAGCAGCCTACTGACAGATACGCAGTATGTT. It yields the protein CASSLLTDTQYV.

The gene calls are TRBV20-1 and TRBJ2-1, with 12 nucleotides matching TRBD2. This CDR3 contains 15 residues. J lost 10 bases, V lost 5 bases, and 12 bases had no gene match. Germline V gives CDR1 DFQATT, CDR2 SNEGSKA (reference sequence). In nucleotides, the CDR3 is TGCAGTGCTTCCGGACTAGCGGGATCGTCGGGCGAGCAGTTCTTC. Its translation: CSASGLAGSSGEQFF.

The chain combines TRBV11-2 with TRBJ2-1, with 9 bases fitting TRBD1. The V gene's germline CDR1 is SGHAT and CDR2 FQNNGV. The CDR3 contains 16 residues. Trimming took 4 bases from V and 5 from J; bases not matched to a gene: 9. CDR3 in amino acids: CASSSRGQGINNEQFF. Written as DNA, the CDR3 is TGTGCCAGCAGCTCTCGCGGACAGGGGATTAACAATGAGCAGTTCTTC.

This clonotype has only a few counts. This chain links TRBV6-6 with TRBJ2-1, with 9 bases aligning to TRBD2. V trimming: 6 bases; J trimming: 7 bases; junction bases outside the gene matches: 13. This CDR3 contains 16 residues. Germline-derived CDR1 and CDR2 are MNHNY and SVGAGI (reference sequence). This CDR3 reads CASSHGGLAPLNEQFF. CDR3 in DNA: TGTGCCAGCAGCCATGGGGGACTAGCCCCTCTGAATGAGCAGTTCTTC.

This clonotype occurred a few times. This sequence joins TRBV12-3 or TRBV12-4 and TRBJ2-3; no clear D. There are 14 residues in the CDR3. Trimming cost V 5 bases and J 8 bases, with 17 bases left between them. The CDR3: CASSPGPLVGTQYF. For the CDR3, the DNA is TGTGCCAGCAGTCCCGGTCCCCTGGTTGGTACGCAGTATTTT.

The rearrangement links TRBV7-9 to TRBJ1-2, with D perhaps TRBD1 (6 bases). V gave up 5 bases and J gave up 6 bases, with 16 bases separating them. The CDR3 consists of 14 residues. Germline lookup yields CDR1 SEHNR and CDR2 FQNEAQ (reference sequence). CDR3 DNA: TGTGCCAGCAGCGCCGACGGGGGGCGGGATGGCTACACCTTC. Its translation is CASSADGGRDGYTF.

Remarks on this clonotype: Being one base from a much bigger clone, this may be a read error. CDR3 nucleotide sequence: TGCAGTGCTAGACCCTTTAGCGGGGCTAGTAATGAGCAGTTCTTC. Encoded protein: CSARPFSGASNEQFF. This chain uses TRBV20-1 with TRBJ2-1; 8 bases fit TRBD2. The V gene end was trimmed by 2 bases and the J gene end by 7 bases; junction bases not matched to a gene: 10. Germline V CDR1 and CDR2: DFQATT, SNEGSKA (reference sequence). There are 15 residues in the CDR3.

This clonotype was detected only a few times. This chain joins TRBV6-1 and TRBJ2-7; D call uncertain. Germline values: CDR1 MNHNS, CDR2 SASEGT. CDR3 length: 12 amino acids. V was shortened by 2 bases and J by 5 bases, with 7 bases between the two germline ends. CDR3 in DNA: TGTGCCAGCAGTGAACGAAGGAACGAGCAGTACTTC. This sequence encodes CASSERRNEQYF.

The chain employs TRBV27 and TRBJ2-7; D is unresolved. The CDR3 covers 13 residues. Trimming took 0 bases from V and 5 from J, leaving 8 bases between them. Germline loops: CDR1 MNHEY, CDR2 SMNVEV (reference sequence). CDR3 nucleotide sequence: TGTGCCAGCAGTTTATCGCGTGACAACGAGCAGTACTTC. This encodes CASSLSRDNEQYF.

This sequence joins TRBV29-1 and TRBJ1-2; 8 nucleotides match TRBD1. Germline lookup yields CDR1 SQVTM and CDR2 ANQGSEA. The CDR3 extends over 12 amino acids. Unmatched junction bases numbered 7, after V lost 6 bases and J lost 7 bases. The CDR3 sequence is CSVRRGQIGYTF. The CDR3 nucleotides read TGCAGCGTCCGCAGGGGGCAGATTGGCTACACCTTC.

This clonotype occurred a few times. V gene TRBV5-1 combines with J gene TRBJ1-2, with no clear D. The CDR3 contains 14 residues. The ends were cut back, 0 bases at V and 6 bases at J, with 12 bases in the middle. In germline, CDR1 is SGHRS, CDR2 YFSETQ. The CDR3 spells CASSLVRTGDGYTF. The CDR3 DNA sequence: TGCGCCAGCAGCTTGGTGCGGACTGGGGATGGCTACACCTTC.

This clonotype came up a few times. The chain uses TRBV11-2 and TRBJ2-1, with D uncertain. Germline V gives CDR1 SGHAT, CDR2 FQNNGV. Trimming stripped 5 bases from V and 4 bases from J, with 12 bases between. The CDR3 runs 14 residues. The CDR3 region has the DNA TGTGCCAGCAGCCTCACCGTGGCTTACAATGAGCAGTTCTTC. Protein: CASSLTVAYNEQFF.

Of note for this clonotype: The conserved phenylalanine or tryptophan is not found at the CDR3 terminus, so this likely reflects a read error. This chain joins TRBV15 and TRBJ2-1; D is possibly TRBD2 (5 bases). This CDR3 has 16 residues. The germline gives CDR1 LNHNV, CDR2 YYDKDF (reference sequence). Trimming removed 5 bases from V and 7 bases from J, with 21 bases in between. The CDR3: CATSGGPTDTRNEQFS. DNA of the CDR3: TGTGCCACCAGCGGAGGCCCAACAGACACCCGTAATGAGCAGTTCTCC.

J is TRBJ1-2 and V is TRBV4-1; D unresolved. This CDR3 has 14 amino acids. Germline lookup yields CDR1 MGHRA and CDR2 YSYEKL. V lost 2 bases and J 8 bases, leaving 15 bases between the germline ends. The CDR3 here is CASSQIGKTLGYTF. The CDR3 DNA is TGCGCCAGCAGCCAAATCGGGAAAACCCTGGGCTACACCTTC.